This is a list of T cell receptor beta chains from one sample in a study of regulatory dendritic cells for organ transplantation. Assay used: immunoSEQ multiplex PCR; TCRdb lists only in-frame clones, some missing. The table records over 4,500 clones, about 64% of them present only once. Sequencing input: memory CD8+ T cells from blood. These receptors were taken from a human donor in good health. CDR3s include the opening cysteine and the closing phenylalanine or tryptophan. Each record gives: CDR3 protein, CDR3 DNA, J gene, V gene, clone size, D gene. The D gene is left open where the match is weak. Clone sizes are given selectively: once, few, many, or a class where the clone is expanded.

CDR3aa: CASSEGLVGELFF
CDR3nt: TGTGCCAGCAGTGAGGGACTGGTCGGGGAGCTGTTTTTT
j_gene: TRBJ2-2
v_gene: TRBV2
abundance: -
d_gene: -

CDR3aa: CASSQIAGGPSYEQYF
CDR3nt: TGCGCCAGCAGCCAGATAGCGGGGGGGCCATCCTACGAGCAGTACTTC
j_gene: TRBJ2-7
v_gene: TRBV4-3
abundance: -
d_gene: TRBD2

CDR3aa: CASSATGGGWTEAFF
CDR3nt: TGCGCCAGCAGCGCAACAGGGGGCGGATGGACTGAAGCTTTCTTT
j_gene: TRBJ1-1
v_gene: TRBV5-1
abundance: -
d_gene: TRBD1

CDR3aa: CASSEPGQGTYEQFF
CDR3nt: TGTGCCAGCAGTGAACCCGGACAGGGCACGTATGAGCAGTTCTTC
j_gene: TRBJ2-1
v_gene: TRBV6-1
abundance: once
d_gene: TRBD1

CDR3aa: CASSQDNWPRLGYTF
CDR3nt: TGTGCCAGCAGCCAAGATAATTGGCCGAGGCTTGGCTACACCTTC
j_gene: TRBJ1-2
v_gene: TRBV14
abundance: -
d_gene: -

CDR3aa: CASVQGERLYEQYF
CDR3nt: TGTGCCAGCGTTCAAGGTGAACGACTCTACGAGCAGTACTTC
j_gene: TRBJ2-7
v_gene: TRBV7-9
abundance: few
d_gene: -

CDR3aa: CASSPYSQNTEAFF
CDR3nt: TGTGCCAGCAGCCCCTACAGCCAGAACACTGAAGCTTTCTTT
j_gene: TRBJ1-1
v_gene: TRBV7-8
abundance: -
d_gene: -

CDR3aa: CASSQNFFGTGYYEQYF
CDR3nt: TGCGCCAGCAGCCAAAATTTCTTCGGGACAGGGTACTACGAGCAGTACTTC
j_gene: TRBJ2-7
v_gene: TRBV4-3
abundance: -
d_gene: TRBD1

CDR3aa: CASSRGTGGKRDEQFF
CDR3nt: TGTGCCAGCAGCCGAGGGACAGGGGGTAAGAGAGATGAGCAGTTCTTC
j_gene: TRBJ2-1
v_gene: TRBV5-6
abundance: -
d_gene: TRBD1

CDR3aa: CSVPLNTGELFF
CDR3nt: TGCAGCGTCCCACTGAACACCGGGGAGCTGTTTTTT
j_gene: TRBJ2-2
v_gene: TRBV29-1
abundance: -
d_gene: -

CDR3aa: CASSLGGRDTEAFF
CDR3nt: TGTGCCAGCAGCTTAGGGGGGCGCGACACTGAAGCTTTCTTT
j_gene: TRBJ1-1
v_gene: TRBV11-2
abundance: large
d_gene: -

CDR3aa: CASSPSGGQDTDTQYF
CDR3nt: TGTGCCAGCAGCCCAAGCGGGGGCCAGGACACAGATACGCAGTATTTT
j_gene: TRBJ2-3
v_gene: TRBV13
abundance: once
d_gene: TRBD2

CDR3aa: CASSQDRMITGELFF
CDR3nt: TGTGCCAGCAGCCAGGACAGGATGATCACCGGGGAGCTGTTTTTT
j_gene: TRBJ2-2
v_gene: TRBV5-6
abundance: -
d_gene: TRBD1

CDR3aa: CATSRELWDRNSPLHF
CDR3nt: TGTGCCACCAGCAGAGAGTTGTGGGACAGAAATTCACCCCTCCACTTT
j_gene: TRBJ1-6
v_gene: TRBV15
abundance: -
d_gene: TRBD1

CDR3aa: CASSLKGQDSPLHF
CDR3nt: TGTGCCAGCAGCTTGAAGGGACAGGATTCACCCCTCCACTTT
j_gene: TRBJ1-6
v_gene: TRBV5-4
abundance: medium-sized
d_gene: TRBD1

CDR3aa: CASSLVGQTKGYTF
CDR3nt: TGTGCCAGCAGCTTAGTGGGACAGACTAAGGGCTACACCTTC
j_gene: TRBJ1-2
v_gene: TRBV7-8
abundance: -
d_gene: TRBD1

CDR3aa: CASSPPGRGARNQPQHF
CDR3nt: TGTGCCAGCTCACCACCGGGGCGGGGGGCCCGCAATCAGCCCCAGCATTTT
j_gene: TRBJ1-5
v_gene: TRBV18
abundance: -
d_gene: -

CDR3aa: CASSPAGGRSSYEQYF
CDR3nt: TGTGCCAGCAGTCCCGCCGGGGGGCGTTCCTCCTACGAGCAGTACTTC
j_gene: TRBJ2-7
v_gene: TRBV7-9
abundance: -
d_gene: -

CDR3aa: CASSSQDRESSYEQYF
CDR3nt: TGTGCCAGCAGCTCCCAGGACAGGGAGAGCTCCTACGAGCAGTACTTC
j_gene: TRBJ2-7
v_gene: TRBV11-2
abundance: -
d_gene: TRBD1

CDR3aa: CASSFSRVLNTEAFF
CDR3nt: TGTGCCAGCAGTTTCTCCAGGGTCCTGAACACTGAAGCTTTCTTT
j_gene: TRBJ1-1
v_gene: TRBV27
abundance: -
d_gene: -

CDR3aa: CASSDAGDTDTQYF
CDR3nt: TGTGCCAGCAGTGACGCGGGCGACACAGATACGCAGTATTTT
j_gene: TRBJ2-3
v_gene: TRBV6-4
abundance: -
d_gene: -

CDR3aa: CASSPSNTEAFF
CDR3nt: TGTGCCAGCAGTCCTAGTAACACTGAAGCTTTCTTT
j_gene: TRBJ1-1
v_gene: TRBV7-9
abundance: -
d_gene: -

CDR3aa: CASTPTGGAGTEAFF
CDR3nt: TGTGCCAGCACACCCACAGGGGGCGCGGGCACTGAAGCTTTCTTT
j_gene: TRBJ1-1
v_gene: TRBV6-1
abundance: -
d_gene: TRBD1

CDR3aa: CASGGASYEQYF
CDR3nt: TGTGCCAGCGGAGGGGCATCCTACGAGCAGTACTTC
j_gene: TRBJ2-7
v_gene: TRBV27
abundance: medium-sized
d_gene: -

CDR3aa: CASSIGGYNEQFF
CDR3nt: TGTGCCAGTAGTATTGGAGGCTACAATGAGCAGTTCTTC
j_gene: TRBJ2-1
v_gene: TRBV19
abundance: -
d_gene: -

CDR3aa: CASSPLRQGSEQYF
CDR3nt: TGTGCCAGCTCACCACTTCGACAGGGTAGCGAGCAGTACTTC
j_gene: TRBJ2-7
v_gene: TRBV18
abundance: -
d_gene: TRBD1

CDR3aa: CASSEGANQETQYF
CDR3nt: TGTGCCAGCAGTGAAGGGGCCAACCAAGAGACCCAGTACTTC
j_gene: TRBJ2-5
v_gene: TRBV6-1
abundance: -
d_gene: -

CDR3aa: CASSASSGGTDTQYF
CDR3nt: TGTGCCAGCAGTGCTTCTAGCGGGGGCACAGATACGCAGTATTTT
j_gene: TRBJ2-3
v_gene: TRBV6-4
abundance: -
d_gene: TRBD2

CDR3aa: CASSRVNTGELFF
CDR3nt: TGTGCCAGCAGCCGCGTGAACACCGGGGAGCTGTTTTTT
j_gene: TRBJ2-2
v_gene: TRBV7-9
abundance: -
d_gene: -

CDR3aa: CASSTLGADNQPQHF
CDR3nt: TGTGCCAGCAGCACCCTGGGGGCAGACAATCAGCCCCAGCATTTT
j_gene: TRBJ1-5
v_gene: TRBV12-1
abundance: -
d_gene: -

CDR3aa: CASSLASSTDTQYF
CDR3nt: TGTGCCAGCAGCTTAGCGTCCAGTACAGATACGCAGTATTTT
j_gene: TRBJ2-3
v_gene: TRBV7-9
abundance: -
d_gene: -

CDR3aa: CSVEDPGVVYGYTF
CDR3nt: TGCAGCGTTGAAGATCCAGGGGTCGTCTATGGCTACACCTTC
j_gene: TRBJ1-2
v_gene: TRBV29-1
abundance: medium-sized
d_gene: -

CDR3aa: CASSLGNRGLDEQYF
CDR3nt: TGTGCCAGCAGCCTGGGGAACAGGGGGCTCGACGAGCAGTACTTC
j_gene: TRBJ2-7
v_gene: TRBV11-3
abundance: -
d_gene: TRBD1

CDR3aa: CATKTSGGYNEQFF
CDR3nt: TGTGCCACCAAAACTAGCGGGGGCTACAATGAGCAGTTCTTC
j_gene: TRBJ2-1
v_gene: TRBV19
abundance: -
d_gene: TRBD2

CDR3aa: CASSLSAVKRNGYTF
CDR3nt: TGTGCCAGCAGCTTGTCGGCGGTCAAAAGGAATGGCTACACCTTC
j_gene: TRBJ1-2
v_gene: TRBV5-6
abundance: -
d_gene: -

CDR3aa: CASSDGTGMNTEAFF
CDR3nt: TGTGCCAGCAGTGATGGGACAGGCATGAACACTGAAGCTTTCTTT
j_gene: TRBJ1-1
v_gene: TRBV6-1
abundance: -
d_gene: TRBD1

CDR3aa: CASSSGQGGNEQYF
CDR3nt: TGTGCCAGCAGCTCGGGACAGGGCGGCAACGAGCAGTACTTC
j_gene: TRBJ2-7
v_gene: TRBV13
abundance: -
d_gene: TRBD1

CDR3aa: CASSSYRAGELFF
CDR3nt: TGTGCCAGCAGTTCCTACAGGGCCGGGGAGCTGTTTTTT
j_gene: TRBJ2-2
v_gene: TRBV6-5
abundance: -
d_gene: -

CDR3aa: CSATSAYEQYF
CDR3nt: TGCAGTGCTACGTCCGCCTACGAGCAGTACTTC
j_gene: TRBJ2-7
v_gene: TRBV20-1
abundance: -
d_gene: -

CDR3aa: CASSSQGAQAYNSPLHF
CDR3nt: TGTGCCAGCAGCTCTCAGGGGGCCCAGGCATATAATTCACCCCTCCACTTT
j_gene: TRBJ1-6
v_gene: TRBV7-2
abundance: few
d_gene: TRBD1

CDR3aa: CASSGEGTAPYGYTF
CDR3nt: TGTGCCAGCAGCGGAGAAGGGACAGCGCCATATGGCTACACCTTC
j_gene: TRBJ1-2
v_gene: TRBV9
abundance: few
d_gene: TRBD1

CDR3aa: CASSPGGGSYEQYF
CDR3nt: TGTGCCAGCTCACCAGGGGGCGGATCCTACGAGCAGTACTTC
j_gene: TRBJ2-7
v_gene: TRBV18
abundance: -
d_gene: -

CDR3aa: CASSVGTGQGLYTF
CDR3nt: TGTGCCAGCAGCGTCGGGACAGGACAGGGGTTGTACACCTTC
j_gene: TRBJ1-2
v_gene: TRBV9
abundance: -
d_gene: TRBD1

CDR3aa: CASKLPPGHEQFF
CDR3nt: TGTGCCAGCAAGCTCCCACCAGGCCATGAGCAGTTCTTC
j_gene: TRBJ2-1
v_gene: TRBV7-2
abundance: few
d_gene: -

CDR3aa: CASSRPRSTQYF
CDR3nt: TGTGCCAGCAGTCGTCCGCGATCAACGCAGTATTTT
j_gene: TRBJ2-3
v_gene: TRBV6-6
abundance: medium-sized
d_gene: -

CDR3aa: CASSLSSRELPTDTQYF
CDR3nt: TGTGCCAGCAGTCTCTCCTCGCGGGAACTTCCCACAGATACGCAGTATTTT
j_gene: TRBJ2-3
v_gene: TRBV11-3
abundance: -
d_gene: -

CDR3aa: CATGTGEQYEQYF
CDR3nt: TGTGCCACCGGGACAGGGGAACAATACGAGCAGTACTTC
j_gene: TRBJ2-7
v_gene: TRBV27
abundance: few
d_gene: TRBD1

CDR3aa: CASSGAWTANSYEQYF
CDR3nt: TGTGCCAGCAGTGGGGCGTGGACAGCCAACTCCTACGAGCAGTACTTC
j_gene: TRBJ2-7
v_gene: TRBV2
abundance: -
d_gene: -

CDR3aa: CASSWLAGSRTDTQYF
CDR3nt: TGTGCCAGCAGCTGGCTAGCGGGGTCACGAACAGATACGCAGTATTTT
j_gene: TRBJ2-3
v_gene: TRBV11-2
abundance: few
d_gene: TRBD2

CDR3aa: CASRGGQTYEQYF
CDR3nt: TGTGCCAGCAGGGGGGGACAGACCTACGAGCAGTACTTC
j_gene: TRBJ2-7
v_gene: TRBV7-9
abundance: -
d_gene: -

CDR3aa: CASSESTRGHNQPQHF
CDR3nt: TGCGCCAGCAGTGAGTCGACTCGAGGGCACAATCAGCCCCAGCATTTT
j_gene: TRBJ1-5
v_gene: TRBV10-2
abundance: -
d_gene: -

CDR3aa: CASRQQGNEKLFF
CDR3nt: TGTGCCAGCAGACAACAGGGTAATGAAAAACTGTTTTTT
j_gene: TRBJ1-4
v_gene: TRBV6-5
abundance: -
d_gene: -

CDR3aa: CASRQGASTDTQYF
CDR3nt: TGTGCCAGCAGACAGGGGGCTAGCACAGATACGCAGTATTTT
j_gene: TRBJ2-3
v_gene: TRBV6-1
abundance: -
d_gene: TRBD1

CDR3aa: CASSHMRGVADTQYF
CDR3nt: TGTGCCAGCAGCCATATGCGCGGGGTTGCAGATACGCAGTATTTT
j_gene: TRBJ2-3
v_gene: TRBV7-8
abundance: -
d_gene: -

CDR3aa: CASSLGRIQGNTEAFF
CDR3nt: TGTGCCAGCAGCTTAGGGAGGATCCAAGGTAACACTGAAGCTTTCTTT
j_gene: TRBJ1-1
v_gene: TRBV13
abundance: -
d_gene: -

CDR3aa: CASSYLQGGRTEAFF
CDR3nt: TGTGCCAGCAGTTACCTACAGGGGGGTAGAACTGAAGCTTTCTTT
j_gene: TRBJ1-1
v_gene: TRBV6-5
abundance: -
d_gene: TRBD1

CDR3aa: CASSIRDRERPGAWGADTQYF
CDR3nt: TGTGCCAGTAGTATCCGGGACAGGGAGCGACCAGGAGCGTGGGGAGCCGATACGCAGTATTTT
j_gene: TRBJ2-3
v_gene: TRBV19
abundance: -
d_gene: TRBD1

CDR3aa: CASSPMASGAFTDTQYF
CDR3nt: TGTGCCAGCAGCCCCATGGCGAGCGGGGCCTTCACAGATACGCAGTATTTT
j_gene: TRBJ2-3
v_gene: TRBV9
abundance: -
d_gene: TRBD2

CDR3aa: CASSPRGYTGELFF
CDR3nt: TGTGCCAGCAGCCCCCGAGGGTACACCGGGGAGCTGTTTTTT
j_gene: TRBJ2-2
v_gene: TRBV7-9
abundance: -
d_gene: -

CDR3aa: CASSHSGGPETQYF
CDR3nt: TGTGCCAGCAGCCACAGCGGGGGGCCGGAGACCCAGTACTTC
j_gene: TRBJ2-5
v_gene: TRBV11-3
abundance: once
d_gene: TRBD2